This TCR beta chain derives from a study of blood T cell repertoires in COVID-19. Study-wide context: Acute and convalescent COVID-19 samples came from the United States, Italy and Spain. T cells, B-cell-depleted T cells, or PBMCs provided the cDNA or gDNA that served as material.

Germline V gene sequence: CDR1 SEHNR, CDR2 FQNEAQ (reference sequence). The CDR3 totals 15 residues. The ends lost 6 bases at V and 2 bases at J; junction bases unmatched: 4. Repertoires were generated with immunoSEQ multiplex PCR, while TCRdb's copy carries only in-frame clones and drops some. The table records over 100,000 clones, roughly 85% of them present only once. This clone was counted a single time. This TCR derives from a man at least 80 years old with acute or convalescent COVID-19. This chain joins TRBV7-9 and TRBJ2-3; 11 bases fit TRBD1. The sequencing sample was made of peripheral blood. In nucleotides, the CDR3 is TGTGCCAGCAGTTTGGGACAGGGGGACACAGATACGCAGTATTTT. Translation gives CASSLGQGDTDTQYF.